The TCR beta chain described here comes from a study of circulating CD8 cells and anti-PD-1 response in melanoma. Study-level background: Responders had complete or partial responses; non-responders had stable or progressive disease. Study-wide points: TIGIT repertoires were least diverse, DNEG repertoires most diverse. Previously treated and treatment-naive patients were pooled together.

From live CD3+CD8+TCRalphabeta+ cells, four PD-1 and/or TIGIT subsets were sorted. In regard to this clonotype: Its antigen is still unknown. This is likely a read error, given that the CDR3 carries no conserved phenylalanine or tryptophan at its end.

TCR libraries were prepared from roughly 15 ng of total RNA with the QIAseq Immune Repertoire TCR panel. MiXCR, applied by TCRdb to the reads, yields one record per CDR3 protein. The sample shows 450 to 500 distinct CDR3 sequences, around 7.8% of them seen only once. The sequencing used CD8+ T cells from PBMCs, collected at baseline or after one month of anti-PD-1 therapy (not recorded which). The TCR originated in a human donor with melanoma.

The CDR3 DNA reads TGCAGTGCTAGGGTCCCGGGACAGATTCCTTACGAGCAGTACCTC. Protein: CSARVPGQIPYEQYL. The chain combines TRBV20-1 with TRBJ2-7; 7 bases match TRBD1. Germline CDR1 is DFQATT and CDR2 is SNEGSKA (reference sequence). The CDR3 is 15 residues long. The J segment lost 4 bases and the V segment lost 3 bases, leaving 12 bases of the junction unmatched.